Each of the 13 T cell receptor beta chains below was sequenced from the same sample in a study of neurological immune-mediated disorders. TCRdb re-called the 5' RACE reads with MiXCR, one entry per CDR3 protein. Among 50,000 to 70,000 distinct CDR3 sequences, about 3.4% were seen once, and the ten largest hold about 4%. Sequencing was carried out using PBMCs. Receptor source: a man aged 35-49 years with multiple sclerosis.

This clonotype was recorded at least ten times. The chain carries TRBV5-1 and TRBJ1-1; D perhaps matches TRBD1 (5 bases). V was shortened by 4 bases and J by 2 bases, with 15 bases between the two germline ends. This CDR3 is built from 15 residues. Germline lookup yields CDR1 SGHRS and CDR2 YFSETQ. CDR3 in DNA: TGCGCCAGCAGCCTACCTTCAGGGACCAACACTGAAGCTTTCTTT. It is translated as CASSLPSGTNTEAFF. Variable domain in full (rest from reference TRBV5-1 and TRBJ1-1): KAGVTQTPRYLIKTRGQQVTLSCSPISGHRSVSWYQQTPGQGLQFLFEYFSETQRNKGNFPGRFSGRQFSNSRSEMNVSTLELGDSALYLCASSLPSGTNTEAFFGQGTRLTVV.

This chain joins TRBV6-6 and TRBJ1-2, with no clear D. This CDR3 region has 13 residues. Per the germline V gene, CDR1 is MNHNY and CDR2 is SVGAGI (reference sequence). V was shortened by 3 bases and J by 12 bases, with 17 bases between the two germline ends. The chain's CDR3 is CASSYSRSEEDTF. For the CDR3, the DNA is TGTGCCAGCAGTTATTCTCGATCGGAAGAGGACACCTTC.

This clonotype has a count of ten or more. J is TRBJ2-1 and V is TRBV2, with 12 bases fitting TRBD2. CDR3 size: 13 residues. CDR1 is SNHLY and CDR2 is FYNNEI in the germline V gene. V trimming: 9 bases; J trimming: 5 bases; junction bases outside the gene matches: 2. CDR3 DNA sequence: TGTGCCAGTGGACTAGCGGGAAACAATGAGCAGTTCTTC. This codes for CASGLAGNNEQFF.

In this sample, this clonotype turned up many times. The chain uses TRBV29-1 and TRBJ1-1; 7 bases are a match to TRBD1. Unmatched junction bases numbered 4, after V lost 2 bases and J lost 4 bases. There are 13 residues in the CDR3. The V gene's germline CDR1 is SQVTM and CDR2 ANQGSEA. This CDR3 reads CSVERQGVTEAFF. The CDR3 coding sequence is TGCAGCGTTGAACGGCAGGGGGTCACTGAAGCTTTCTTT.

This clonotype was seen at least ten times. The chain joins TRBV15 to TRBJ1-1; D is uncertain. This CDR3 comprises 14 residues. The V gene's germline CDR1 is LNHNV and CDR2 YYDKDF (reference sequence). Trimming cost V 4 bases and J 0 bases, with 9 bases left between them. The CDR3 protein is CATSTLTVNTEAFF. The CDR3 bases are TGTGCCACCAGCACCCTAACAGTGAACACTGAAGCTTTCTTT.

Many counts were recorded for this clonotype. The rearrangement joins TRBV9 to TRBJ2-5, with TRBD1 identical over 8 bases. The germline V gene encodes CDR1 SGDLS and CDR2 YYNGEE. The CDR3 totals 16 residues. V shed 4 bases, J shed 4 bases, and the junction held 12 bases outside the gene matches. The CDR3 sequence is CASSYSGGRGPETQYF. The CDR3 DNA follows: TGTGCCAGCAGCTACTCAGGGGGCAGGGGGCCAGAGACCCAGTACTTC.

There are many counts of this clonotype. The CDR3 sequence: CASILRSGDSYEQYF. The CDR3 nucleotides are TGTGCCAGCATCCTTCGGAGTGGGGACTCCTACGAGCAGTACTTC. V and J are TRBV6-6 and TRBJ2-7, with D unclear. CDR1 MNHNY and CDR2 SVGAGI come from the germline V gene (reference sequence). This CDR3 comprises 15 residues. Trimming removed 7 bases at V and 0 bases at J, with 16 bases between.

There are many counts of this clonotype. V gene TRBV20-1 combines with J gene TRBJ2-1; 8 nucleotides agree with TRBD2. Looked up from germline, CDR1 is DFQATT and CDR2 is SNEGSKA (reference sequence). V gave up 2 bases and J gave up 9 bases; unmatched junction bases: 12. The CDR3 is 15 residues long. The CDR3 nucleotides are TGCAGTGCTAGATCCGGGGGGGAGGGCCTGGGTGAGCAGTTCTTC. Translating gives CSARSGGEGLGEQFF.

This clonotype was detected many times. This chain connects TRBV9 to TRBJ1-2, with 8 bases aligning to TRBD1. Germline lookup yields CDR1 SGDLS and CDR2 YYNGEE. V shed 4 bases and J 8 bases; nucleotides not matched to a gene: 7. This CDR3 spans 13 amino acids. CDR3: CASSPSTGVGYTF. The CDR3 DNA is TGTGCCAGCAGCCCATCGACAGGGGTGGGCTACACCTTC.

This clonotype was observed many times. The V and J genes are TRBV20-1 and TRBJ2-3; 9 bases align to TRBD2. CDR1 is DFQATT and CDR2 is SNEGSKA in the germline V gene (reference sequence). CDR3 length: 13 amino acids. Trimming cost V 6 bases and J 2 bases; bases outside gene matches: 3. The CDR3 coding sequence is TGCAGTGCGGGACTAGCCTTCACAGATACGCAGTATTTT. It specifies CSAGLAFTDTQYF.

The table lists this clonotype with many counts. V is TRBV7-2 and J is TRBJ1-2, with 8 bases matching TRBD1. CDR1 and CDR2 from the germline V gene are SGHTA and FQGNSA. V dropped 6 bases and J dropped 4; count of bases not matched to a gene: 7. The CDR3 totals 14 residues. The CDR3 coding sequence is TGTGCCAGCAGTCGGACAGGGTTGGGCTATGGCTACACCTTC. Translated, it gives CASSRTGLGYGYTF.

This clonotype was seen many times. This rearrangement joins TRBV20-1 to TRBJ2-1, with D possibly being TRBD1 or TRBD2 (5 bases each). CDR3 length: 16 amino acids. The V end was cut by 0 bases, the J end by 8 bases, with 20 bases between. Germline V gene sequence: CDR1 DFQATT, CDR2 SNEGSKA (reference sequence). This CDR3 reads CSARDLRGSQGDEQFF. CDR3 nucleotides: TGCAGTGCTAGAGATCTACGGGGATCCCAAGGGGATGAGCAGTTCTTC.

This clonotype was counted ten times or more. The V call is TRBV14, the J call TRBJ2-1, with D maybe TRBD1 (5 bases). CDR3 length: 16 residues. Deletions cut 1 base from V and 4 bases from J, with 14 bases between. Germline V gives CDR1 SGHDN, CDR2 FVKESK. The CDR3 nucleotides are TGTGCCAGCAGCCAAGGTAGACAGATGATATACAATGAGCAGTTCTTC. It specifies CASSQGRQMIYNEQFF.